This T cell receptor beta chain is from a study of cytomegalovirus exposure and HLA in healthy donors (dated by TCRdb to about 2017). Context from the whole study: The 666 repertoires of the first cohort and the 110 or so validation repertoires were produced on the same platform, according to a later analysis. The study was designed to test whether signatures of past pathogen exposure could be identified by cataloging public T cell receptors. To predict cytomegalovirus infection status, the study brought together high-throughput TCR immunosequencing, statistical association of individual TCRs with disease status, and machine learning. A separate validation cohort of 100 to 150 different subjects was used in addition to the roughly 670-subject first cohort.

Separate from the roughly 660-subject first cohort, the validation cohort of some 130 subjects was the group to which the donors belonged. Receptors were amplified or captured by the immunoSEQ multiplex PCR assay. In the authors' own workflow: A statistical classification framework was built to diagnose cytomegalovirus status from the catalog of TCR beta chain sequences. As stored in TCRdb, this immuneACCESS dataset retains in-frame rearrangements with V and J assigned. A fraction of the clones does not appear; measured against another copy, unresolved V genes explain less than half of the discrepancy, and the remainder lacks a known reason. That table furnishes V, J and clone size, whereas the DNA furnished D and trimming. The sample records around 350,000 clones, approximately 90% of which are singletons. The ten biggest clones cover 0.83% of the sample. The CDR3 runs 15 amino acids, cysteine and phenylalanine included. Here the CDR3 DNA is all that survives: 45 bases in frame from base 1. V lost 4 bases and J lost 3 bases, and the count of bases not matched to a germline gene is 8. CDR1 and CDR2 are read off the germline V gene (reference sequence) as LNHDA and SQIVND.

With regard to this clone: What this receptor recognizes is not known. Qualities for individual bases were not recorded, and no much larger clone is one base off.

Beyond this particular receptor, the publication reports: In vitro tests confirmed that a few of the cytomegalovirus-associated TCR beta chains recognize cytomegalovirus antigens. In the study, 150 to 200 TCR beta chains were listed as associated with cytomegalovirus. Subsequent analysis determined that TCRs grouped into clusters in the first cohort also showed a tendency toward co-occurrence across the approximately 120 validation repertoires, and approximately 94% of cluster scores exceeded 0. The authors suggested that the approach could potentially be extended to other disease states and immunological phenotypes. The validation cohort had no HLA typing available for a later analysis, so co-occurrence within that cohort was assessed over all 120 repertoires. The classifier was reported to diagnose cytomegalovirus status with high specificity and sensitivity in both the original cohort and the validation cohort. While some public TCRs were present in many individuals, most TCR sequences turned up only very rarely across donors.

The receptor chain draws on TRBV19 and TRBJ1-2; the junction holds 7 bases that match TRBD1. Sequencing was performed on PBMCs. The clonotype was recovered from a woman younger than 35 in good health and CMV-seronegative. The bases are TGTGCCAGTAGTACCGAGACAGGGTACGACTATGGCTACACCTTC. This is translated as CASSTETGYDYGYTF.